This TCR beta chain came from a study of T cell repertoires in cytomegalovirus infection. Study details: CMV epitopes in the study were HLA-C-restricted (recently identified) and HLA-B-restricted (well studied). Matching HLA type, along with CMV infection, was indicated by public TCR beta signatures. Overall study findings and caveats: Within the response measured ex vivo, HLA-C-restricted CMV-specific TCR beta clonotypes were dominant. Summed frequency of public TCR beta families distinguished CMV carriers with the relevant HLA.

Germline CDR1 and CDR2: MDHEN and SYDVKM. This CDR3 has 14 amino acids. V was clipped by 8 bases and J by 1 base; unmatched bases: 5. Worth noting for this clonotype: Antigen unknown.

TCRdb reprocessed the reads with MiXCR, giving one entry per CDR3 protein. Of 400,000 to 600,000 distinct CDR3 sequences in the sample, approximately 40% were seen once. The sample here was cultured PBMCs, taken from culture after CMV antigen stimulation. The TCR was taken from a human donor in good health (CMV status not recorded). Some clones in this sample may be carry-over from other donors' samples. The chain has TRBV28 and TRBJ1-3; 7 nucleotides match TRBD1. The CDR3 protein is CASGQTGSGNTIYF. The DNA for the CDR3 is TGTGCCAGCGGTCAGACAGGGTCTGGAAACACCATATATTTT.